This TCR beta chain was recorded in a study of T cell responses to AZD1222 COVID-19 vaccine. Overall study findings and caveats: Receipt of two AZD1222 doses was followed by a rise in Spike-specific TCR breadth and depth. After the peak T cell response, and only then, were repertoires sampled. Mostly white British, mostly female donors; authors suggested clonal diversity may be underestimated. Recipients of AZD1222 seropositive at baseline numbered only 5 to 7.

V lost 3 bases and J lost 1, with 6 bases in between. This CDR3 is built from 13 residues. From germline, CDR1 is ENHRY and CDR2 SYGVKD. To note about this clone: Its antigen is currently unknown.

Data came from immunoSEQ multiplex PCR; TCRdb stores just in-frame clones and leaves some out. The repertoire holds around 110,000 clones, with around 91% as singletons. V and J are TRBV10-3 and TRBJ1-1, with unresolved D. This receptor was identified in an adult in good health. Specimen: peripheral blood, collected on day 0 of AZD1222 vaccination. The CDR3 coding sequence is TGTGCCATCAGTGAAAGGGCGAACACTGAAGCTTTCTTT. Its translation: CAISERANTEAFF.